This T cell receptor beta chain is drawn from a study of blood T cell repertoires in COVID-19. CDR3 size: 15 residues. Per germline, CDR1 SGHVS and CDR2 FQNEAQ. V shed 4 bases, J shed 5 bases, and the junction held 6 bases outside the gene matches. The table came from immunoSEQ multiplex PCR; TCRdb's copy has only in-frame clones and leaves some out. This sample carries some 300,000 clones, about nine tenths of them seen once, and the ten largest clones take about 4.2%. This TCR was recovered from a man aged 30 to 45 who had recovered from COVID-19. The source material was PBMCs or T cells enriched from blood (not recorded which). V and J are TRBV7-8 and TRBJ2-5, with 11 bases that match TRBD1. CDR3 sequence reads: CASSSGQGAGETQYF. CDR3 DNA: TGTGCCAGCAGCTCAGGACAGGGGGCAGGGGAGACCCAGTACTTC.